Below are 28 T cell receptor beta chains sequenced from a single sample in a study of blood T cells in healthy people across ages. A second PCR, run for about 7 to 11 cycles, used a sample-barcoded 5' primer plus a J-beta primer mix. TCRdb re-analysed the 5' RACE reads in MiXCR, keeping a single row per CDR3 protein. The sample records more than 650,000 distinct CDR3 sequences, approximately 21% being singletons. Sequencing used blood. The receptors stem from a man between 65 and 85 years old in good health.

This clonotype was recorded a few times. The V call is TRBV11-2, the J call TRBJ1-4, with D tentatively TRBD1 (5 bases). CDR1 is SGHAT and CDR2 is FQNNGV in the germline V gene. The CDR3 runs to 15 residues. Trimming cost V 5 bases and J 8 bases, with 18 bases left between them. The CDR3 nucleotides read TGTGCCAGCAGCCCCGAGCCAGGGAAAGGAGAAAAACTGTTTTTT. Translated: CASSPEPGKGEKLFF.

This clonotype was found a few times. The chain uses TRBV3-1 and TRBJ2-3; 7 bases match TRBD2. The germline gives CDR1 LGHDT, CDR2 YNNKEL (reference sequence). V dropped 3 bases and J dropped 1; count of bases not matched to a gene: 4. The CDR3 length is 15 residues. The CDR3 coding sequence is TGTGCCAGCAGCCAGAGAGCGGGGCGCACAGATACGCAGTATTTT. Translation: CASSQRAGRTDTQYF.

The rearrangement uses TRBV20-1 and TRBJ2-5; 8 positions agree with TRBD2. The length of the CDR3 is 15 residues. Losses at the gene ends were 1 base for V and 2 bases for J; bases not matched to a gene: 6. Germline assignment: CDR1 DFQATT and CDR2 SNEGSKA (reference sequence). Here the CDR3 DNA reads TGCAGTGCTAGAGGTCCGTCGGGAGGGCAAGAGACCCAGTACTTC. Protein product: CSARGPSGGQETQYF.

The rearrangement links TRBV12-5 to TRBJ1-1, with TRBD1 matching 8 bases. This CDR3 has 17 amino acids. Germline V gives CDR1 LGHNT, CDR2 FRNRAP. V was pared by 1 base and J by 4 bases, with 11 bases of the junction left unmatched. The CDR3 bases are TGTGCTAGTGGTTTGGGTCCCCGCGGACAGGGAGGCACTGAAGCTTTCTTT. Translation: CASGLGPRGQGGTEAFF.

This chain uses TRBV25-1 with TRBJ1-2; D gene uncertain. V was clipped by 4 bases and J by 4 bases, with 10 bases between them. This CDR3 is built from 13 residues. Germline CDR1 reads MGHDK; CDR2 reads SYGVNS. The CDR3 loop reads CASSVGRSYGYTF. In nucleotides, the CDR3 is TGTGCCAGCAGTGTAGGACGGAGCTATGGCTACACCTTC.

This clonotype occurred a few times. The CDR3 sequence is CASSLIVAGGPDTQYF. CDR3 nucleotide sequence: TGCGCCAGCAGCTTGATCGTAGCGGGGGGCCCAGATACGCAGTATTTT. This chain links TRBV5-1 with TRBJ2-3, with TRBD2 matching 10 bases. V shed 1 base, J shed 4 bases, and the junction held 6 bases outside the gene matches. The CDR3 length is 16 residues. Per germline, CDR1 SGHRS and CDR2 YFSETQ.

This clonotype was counted ten times or more. The V and J genes are TRBV12-3 or TRBV12-4 and TRBJ2-1; D is uncertain. CDR3 length: 12 amino acids. Trimming left V 6 bases short and J 6 bases short, with 9 bases between. As DNA, the CDR3 is TGTGCCAGCAGCGTAGTAATCAATGAGCAGTTCTTC. This encodes CASSVVINEQFF.

In this sample, this clonotype turned up a few times. The rearrangement uses TRBV6-5 and TRBJ1-2; 7 bases agree with TRBD1. The V gene end was trimmed by 2 bases and the J gene end by 6 bases; junction bases not matched to a gene: 9. The CDR3 spans 15 residues. Looked up from germline, CDR1 is MNHEY and CDR2 is SVGAGI. CDR3 bases: TGTGCCAGCAGTTACAAAGGGACAGATCAAAATGGCTACACCTTC. This codes for CASSYKGTDQNGYTF.

This clonotype was counted only a few times. The chain couples TRBV20-1 to TRBJ1-1; D is undetermined. CDR1 and CDR2 (germline): DFQATT, SNEGSKA (reference sequence). Trimming took 6 bases from V and 5 from J, leaving 16 bases between them. The length of the CDR3 is 13 residues. The chain's CDR3 is CSALTGRETEAFF. For the CDR3, the DNA is TGCAGTGCCTTAACCGGGAGGGAGACTGAAGCTTTCTTT.

Notes on this clonotype: Germline is not matched at one junction end, which may reflect a read error. This chain links TRBV18 with TRBJ2-5; tentative D call: TRBD1 (5 bases). The CDR3 loop spans 14 amino acids. Germline V gives CDR1 KGHSH, CDR2 LQKENI. CDR3 DNA: TGTGCCAGCTCAAAGGGGAATAGTCAAGGGACCCAGTACTTC. Amino acids: CASSKGNSQGTQYF.

The gene calls are TRBV7-2 and TRBJ1-4, with a tentative D call TRBD1 (6 bases). The germline V gene has CDR1 SGHTA and CDR2 FQGNSA. The CDR3 consists of 14 residues. V gave up 5 bases and J gave up 8 bases, with 15 bases separating them. The CDR3 DNA reads as TGTGCCAGCAGCCCAATTGGGGGGCGCGAAAAACTGTTTTTT. Translation gives CASSPIGGREKLFF.

This clonotype has a count of ten or more. The rearrangement uses TRBV12-3 or TRBV12-4 and TRBJ2-4; 9 bases are a match to TRBD1. CDR3 length: 13 residues. V trimming: 8 bases; J trimming: 14 bases; junction bases outside the gene matches: 13. CDR3 DNA sequence: TGTGCCAGCGGAGGGGGACAGGGATTTGTAGAGTACTTC. The encoded protein is CASGGGQGFVEYF.

The sample holds a few counts of this clonotype. The chain combines TRBV20-1 with TRBJ2-1, with 9 bases fitting TRBD2. V was pared by 6 bases and J by 2 bases, with 11 bases of the junction left unmatched. The CDR3 totals 16 residues. CDR1 is DFQATT and CDR2 is SNEGSKA in the germline V gene (reference sequence). The CDR3 sequence is CSARKKAGGTYNEQFF. CDR3 DNA: TGCAGTGCCCGGAAAAAAGCGGGAGGCACCTACAATGAGCAGTTCTTC.

Turning to this clonotype: The junction shows a germline mismatch at one end, possibly a read error. The chain recombines TRBV18 with TRBJ2-5; TRBD1 aligns across 7 bases. Germline V gene lookup returns CDR1 KGHSH and CDR2 LQKENI. The CDR3 spans 13 residues. This CDR3 is CASSLELNRDSLF. CDR3 sequence (DNA): TGTGCCAGCTCACTGGAGTTAAACCGGGACAGTCTCTTC. Full variable domain (rest looked up from reference TRBV18 and TRBJ2-5): NAGVMQNPRHLVRRRGQEARLRCSPMKGHSHVYWYRQLPEEGLKFMVYLQKENIIDESGMPKERFSAEFPKEGPSILRIQQVVRGDSAAYFCASSLELNRDSLFGPGTRLLVL.

In its sample, this clonotype was seen a few times. The CDR3 DNA follows: TGTGCCAGCAGCCCCACGATCCACCAAGAGACCCAGTACTTC. Translating it yields CASSPTIHQETQYF. V is TRBV9 and J is TRBJ2-5; no definite D call. V lost 4 bases, J lost 0 bases, and 10 bases lay in between. Germline values: CDR1 SGDLS, CDR2 YYNGEE. This CDR3 has 14 residues.

This clonotype was detected a few times. The chain employs TRBV14 and TRBJ2-3; 7 bases are a match to TRBD2. After removal of 4 bases from V and 0 bases from J, the junction contained 7 bases not matched to a gene. The germline CDR1 and CDR2 sequences are SGHDN and FVKESK. This CDR3 is 16 amino acids long. This CDR3 is CASSPPGRDSTDTQYF. The CDR3 DNA is TGTGCCAGCAGCCCGCCAGGGAGGGATAGCACAGATACGCAGTATTTT.

This clonotype has ten or more counts. V is TRBV7-2 and J is TRBJ2-7; 12 nucleotides agree with TRBD1. This CDR3 contains 16 residues. Germline CDR1 SGHTA, CDR2 FQGNSA. The V gene end was trimmed by 0 bases and the J gene end by 3 bases; junction bases not matched to a gene: 3. As DNA, the CDR3 is TGTGCCAGCAGCTTAGCCGGGACAGGGGGCAGCTACGAGCAGTACTTC. Its protein product is CASSLAGTGGSYEQYF.

About this clonotype: A much bigger clone sits one base away, suggesting this may be a read error. The V gene is TRBV29-1, the J gene TRBJ2-4, with a possible D match to TRBD1 (6 bases). CDR1 and CDR2 from the germline V gene are SQVTM and ANQGSEA. The CDR3 contains 12 residues. The CDR3 sequence: CSVRGQENIQCF. The CDR3 region has the DNA TGCAGCGTTAGGGGACAAGAAAACATTCAGTGCTTC.

This clonotype was picked up a small number of times. The V and J genes are TRBV20-1 and TRBJ1-2, with 7 bases aligning to TRBD1. V was pared by 6 bases and J by 4 bases, with 11 bases of the junction left unmatched. Germline V CDR1 and CDR2: DFQATT, SNEGSKA (reference sequence). The CDR3 is 14 amino acids. The CDR3 region has the DNA TGCAGTGCAAGGTGGGACAGTACTTTCTATGGCTACACCTTC. Translating gives CSARWDSTFYGYTF.

Many counts were recorded for this clonotype. The chain combines TRBV10-2 with TRBJ1-2, with 9 bases aligning to TRBD1. V gave up 3 bases and J gave up 7 bases; unmatched junction bases: 3. Germline V CDR1 and CDR2: WSHSY, SAAADI. The length of the CDR3 is 13 residues. Written as DNA, the CDR3 is TGCGCCAGCAGTGACTACAGGGGGCTTGGCTACACCTTC. Translated, it gives CASSDYRGLGYTF.

The sample holds a few counts of this clonotype. The genes are TRBV10-3 and TRBJ1-2; D is uncertain. The CDR3 length is 13 residues. V lost 0 bases and J 5 bases, leaving 7 bases between the germline ends. Per germline, CDR1 ENHRY and CDR2 SYGVKD. CDR3 sequence reads: CAISESPGYGYTF. CDR3 bases: TGTGCCATCAGTGAGTCCCCGGGGTATGGCTACACCTTC.

The J gene is TRBJ2-3, the V gene TRBV5-5; 9 positions agree with TRBD2. The V and J ends lost 2 bases and 2 bases, in that order; junction bases with no gene match: 9. This CDR3 comprises 17 residues. Germline loops: CDR1 SGHKS, CDR2 YYEKEE (reference sequence). The CDR3 sequence: CASSFRGLAGPTDTQYF. The CDR3 DNA reads TGTGCCAGCAGCTTTAGGGGTCTAGCGGGACCCACAGATACGCAGTATTTT. Based on the CDR3 plus reference TRBV5-5 and TRBJ2-3, the full variable domain is DAGVTQSPTHLIKTRGQQVTLRCSPISGHKSVSWYQQVLGQGPQFIFQYYEKEERGRGNFPDRFSARQFPNYSSELNVNALLLGDSALYLCASSFRGLAGPTDTQYFGPGTRLTVL.

The chain couples TRBV29-1 to TRBJ1-2, with D perhaps TRBD1 (6 bases). V was shortened by 5 bases and J by 4 bases, with 11 bases between the two germline ends. Germline CDR1 and CDR2: SQVTM and ANQGSEA. The length of the CDR3 is 12 residues. CDR3 loop: CSVRRDTYGYTF. The CDR3, as DNA: TGCAGCGTTCGGCGGGACACCTATGGCTACACCTTC.

The CDR3 sequence is CASSLVGLAYLAKNIQYF. CDR3 coding DNA: TGCGCCAGCAGCTTGGTCGGGCTAGCGTATTTAGCCAAAAACATTCAGTACTTC. The chain combines TRBV5-1 with TRBJ2-4; tentative D call: TRBD2 (6 bases). CDR3 length: 18 residues. The germline V gene has CDR1 SGHRS and CDR2 YFSETQ. V was pared by 0 bases and J by 0 bases, with 16 bases between.

This sequence joins TRBV6-1 and TRBJ1-2; the D gene is possibly TRBD1 (6 bases). CDR1 is MNHNS and CDR2 is SASEGT in the germline V gene. The CDR3 has 14 amino acids. Trimming removed 4 bases at V and 2 bases at J, with 11 bases between. CDR3 protein: CASSGTAENYGYTF. CDR3 coding DNA: TGTGCCAGCAGTGGGACAGCTGAAAACTATGGCTACACCTTC.

The chain links TRBV6-5 to TRBJ2-3; a weak D match, TRBD1 (6 bases). This CDR3 is built from 15 residues. CDR1 and CDR2 (germline): MNHEY, SVGAGI. Trimming removed 2 bases at V and 5 bases at J, with 14 bases between. The CDR3 region has the DNA TGTGCCAGCAGTTACAGCGGAATAGGGGGAGATACGCAGTATTTT. It yields the protein CASSYSGIGGDTQYF.

The table lists this clonotype with many counts. The chain links TRBV7-8 to TRBJ1-5; 8 nucleotides match TRBD1. Germline V lookup: CDR1 SGHVS, CDR2 FQNEAQ. The J segment lost 2 bases and the V segment lost 0 bases, leaving 3 bases of the junction unmatched. CDR3 length: 16 residues. The chain's CDR3 is CASSLARGQGNQPQHF. The CDR3 DNA sequence: TGTGCCAGCAGCTTAGCGAGGGGACAGGGCAATCAGCCCCAGCATTTT.

The rearrangement links TRBV20-1 to TRBJ1-3; D ambiguous. V was trimmed by 6 bases and J by 0 bases, leaving 9 bases between them. The CDR3 has 13 residues. Germline CDR1 is DFQATT and CDR2 is SNEGSKA (reference sequence). The CDR3 nucleotides read TGCAGTGCCAGACTGTTCTCTGGAAACACCATATATTTT. This sequence encodes CSARLFSGNTIYF.